This entry lists 26 T cell receptor beta chains sequenced from one sample in a study of response to subunit inactivated influenza vaccine. TCRdb reprocessed the RT-PCR reads via MiXCR and lists one record per CDR3 protein. The data contain more than 700,000 distinct CDR3 sequences, about 20% of them seen just once; the ten biggest clones take up roughly 10%. The specimen was PBMCs from blood, collected 4 to 6 days after vaccination. These receptors were taken from a man over 45 who received an inactivated influenza vaccine.

V gene TRBV30 combines with J gene TRBJ1-1, with TRBD1 identical over 7 bases. From germline, CDR1 is GTSNPN and CDR2 SVGIG (reference sequence). The CDR3 has 15 amino acids. Losses at the gene ends were 2 bases for V and 5 bases for J; bases not matched to a gene: 11. The CDR3 coding sequence is TGTGCCTGGAGTTCAGGGGGAGCGAGGGGTACTGAAGCTTTCTTT. It translates to CAWSSGGARGTEAFF.

The DNA of the CDR3 is TGCAGCGTTGATACATCTAACTATGGCTACACCTTC. It specifies CSVDTSNYGYTF. The chain uses TRBV29-1 and TRBJ1-2; D is unresolved. Germline values: CDR1 SQVTM, CDR2 ANQGSEA. V was trimmed by 3 bases and J by 0 bases, leaving 5 bases between them. The CDR3 is made up of 12 amino acids.

The chain is built from TRBV7-9 and TRBJ2-7; D might be TRBD2 (5 bases). This CDR3 comprises 15 residues. Germline CDR1 and CDR2: SEHNR and FQNEAQ (reference sequence). V lost 0 bases to trimming and J lost 0 bases, with 9 bases between them. For the CDR3, the DNA is TGTGCCAGCAGCTTAGCAGGCAGCGGCTCCTACGAGCAGTACTTC. Translation gives CASSLAGSGSYEQYF.

The chain combines TRBV6-1 with TRBJ2-1; D is ambiguous. Germline V gene data show CDR1 as MNHNS and CDR2 as SASEGT. V gave up 0 bases and J gave up 8 bases, with 14 bases separating them. This CDR3 has 15 residues. CDR3: CASSEAPPGWHEQFF. The CDR3 DNA sequence: TGTGCCAGCAGTGAAGCCCCCCCAGGATGGCATGAGCAGTTCTTC.

This clonotype has a count of ten or more. As DNA, the CDR3 is TGTGCCAGTAAGACAGTACTTAGCAATCAGCCCCAGCATTTT. It encodes CASKTVLSNQPQHF. The rearrangement links TRBV19 to TRBJ1-5; weak D call: TRBD1 (5 bases). Germline-derived CDR1 and CDR2 are LNHDA and SQIVND (reference sequence). V was clipped by 7 bases and J by 0 bases, with 10 bases between them. CDR3 length equals 14 residues.

V and J are TRBV7-2 and TRBJ2-5; TRBD2 matches 12 bases. V lost 6 bases and J lost 5; bases outside the gene matches: 7. This CDR3 spans 15 amino acids. Germline-derived CDR1 and CDR2 are SGHTA and FQGNSA. DNA of the CDR3: TGTGCCAGCAGGTCTAGCGGGAGGGCCAGGGAGACCCAGTACTTC. Its protein product is CASRSSGRARETQYF. The variable domain in full, with the rest retrieved from reference TRBV7-2 and TRBJ2-5, is GAGVSQSPSNKVTEKGKDVELRCDPISGHTALYWYRQSLGQGLEFLIYFQGNSAPDKSGLPSDRFSAERTGGSVSTLTIQRTQQEDSAVYLCASRSSGRARETQYFGPGTRLLVL.

In this sample, this clonotype turned up a few times. V is TRBV28 and J is TRBJ1-1; D is unclear. Germline V CDR1 and CDR2: MDHEN, SYDVKM. This CDR3 contains 16 residues. The V end lost 3 bases, the J end lost 0 bases, and 14 bases lay between the germline ends. The CDR3 loop reads CASSFPAGYLNTEAFF. Here the CDR3 DNA reads TGTGCCAGCAGTTTTCCCGCGGGCTACCTGAACACTGAAGCTTTCTTT.

The chain is built from TRBV6-6 and TRBJ2-1; maybe TRBD2 (5 bases). CDR1 is MNHNY and CDR2 is SVGAGI in the germline V gene (reference sequence). Trimming removed 2 bases at V and 10 bases at J, with 6 bases between. The CDR3 consists of 11 residues. The CDR3 nucleotides read TGTGCCAGCAGTTACGGCGGGGAGCAGTTCTTC. Translation: CASSYGGEQFF.

This clonotype was observed a handful of times. V and J are TRBV5-1 and TRBJ2-3; the match to TRBD2 covers 10 bases. The CDR3 contains 16 residues. V was pared by 7 bases and J by 5 bases, with 13 bases of the junction left unmatched. The germline CDR1 and CDR2 sequences are SGHRS and YFSETQ. In DNA, the CDR3 is TGCGCCAGCCGGAGGGGGGCTAGCGGGAGTGGAGATACGCAGTATTTT. Protein: CASRRGASGSGDTQYF. Drawing the rest from reference TRBV5-1 and TRBJ2-3, the complete variable domain is KAGVTQTPRYLIKTRGQQVTLSCSPISGHRSVSWYQQTPGQGLQFLFEYFSETQRNKGNFPGRFSGRQFSNSRSEMNVSTLELGDSALYLCASRRGASGSGDTQYFGPGTRLTVL.

This clonotype has only a few counts. The chain employs TRBV20-1 and TRBJ2-7; weak D call: TRBD2 (5 bases). V lost 4 bases and J lost 5, with 15 bases in between. Germline V gives CDR1 DFQATT, CDR2 SNEGSKA (reference sequence). The CDR3 sequence is 13 residues long. Here the CDR3 reads CSATDSRNHEQYF. CDR3 DNA: TGCAGTGCTACGGACTCACGCAACCACGAGCAGTACTTC.

In DNA, the CDR3 is TGTGCCAGCAGCCAGGGGGTACTCACAGATACGCAGTATTTT. This encodes CASSQGVLTDTQYF. V is TRBV12-3 or TRBV12-4 and J is TRBJ2-3; 7 positions agree with TRBD1. The CDR3 spans 14 residues. V was pared by 6 bases and J by 2 bases, with 5 bases of the junction left unmatched.

V and J are TRBV12-3 or TRBV12-4 and TRBJ2-2; D is uncertain. The ends were cut back, 3 bases at V and 6 bases at J, with 11 bases in the middle. This CDR3 is built from 14 residues. The CDR3 sequence is CASSLRRIPGELFF. The CDR3 DNA reads as TGTGCCAGCAGTTTGCGGCGTATCCCCGGGGAGCTGTTTTTT.

The chain links TRBV20-1 to TRBJ1-1; the D is unclear. Trimming left V 1 base short and J 3 bases short, with 9 bases between. The CDR3 consists of 13 residues. Germline V CDR1 and CDR2: DFQATT, SNEGSKA (reference sequence). The CDR3 sequence is CSARGSDYTEAFF. In DNA, the CDR3 is TGCAGTGCTAGAGGGTCGGACTACACTGAAGCTTTCTTT.

This clonotype appeared a few times. The genes are TRBV27 and TRBJ2-7, with D possibly TRBD1 on 6 matching bases. Germline CDR1 MNHEY, CDR2 SMNVEV (reference sequence). The CDR3 is made up of 15 amino acids. Trimming shortened V by 8 bases and J by 5 bases, and 22 bases separated the two germline ends. DNA for the CDR3: TGTGCCAGCGGTCCCCAGGGGCCCCATCTGGACGAGCAGTACTTC. Amino acid sequence: CASGPQGPHLDEQYF.

This clonotype appeared a few times. V gene TRBV4-3 combines with J gene TRBJ2-4; 9 bases are a match to TRBD1. Per germline, CDR1 LGHNA and CDR2 YSLEER. Losses at the gene ends were 4 bases for V and 9 bases for J; bases not matched to a gene: 7. The CDR3 has 14 amino acids. CDR3 DNA sequence: TGCGCCAGCAGCCCCGGGACAGGGTTGGGCATTCAGTACTTC. Translating gives CASSPGTGLGIQYF.

The table lists this clonotype with many counts. The V gene is TRBV5-1, the J gene TRBJ2-1; no clear D. In germline, CDR1 is SGHRS, CDR2 YFSETQ. This CDR3 contains 16 residues. With 3 bases removed from V and 0 bases from J, the gap between germline ends came to 13 bases. The CDR3 spells CASSSVSQSSYNEQFF. Written as DNA, the CDR3 is TGCGCCAGCAGCTCCGTTAGCCAAAGCTCCTACAATGAGCAGTTCTTC.

This clonotype was counted between two and nine times. The chain combines TRBV7-9 with TRBJ2-2, with D unresolved. The CDR3 consists of 13 residues. In germline, CDR1 is SEHNR, CDR2 FQNEAQ (reference sequence). Trimming took off 2 bases at V and 9 bases at J, with 10 bases between the two ends. The CDR3 DNA reads TGTGCCAGCAGCTTATATTCACCCCGGGAGCTGTTTTTT. Its translation is CASSLYSPRELFF.

This clonotype was seen a few times. This chain links TRBV12-3 or TRBV12-4 with TRBJ1-1; D unresolved. The CDR3 length is 11 residues. V dropped 5 bases and J dropped 6 bases, with 7 bases sitting between them. The CDR3: CASSIVSEAFF. The CDR3 bases are TGTGCCAGCAGTATTGTTTCTGAAGCTTTCTTT.

This clonotype came up a few times. The chain employs TRBV11-1 and TRBJ2-3; possibly TRBD2 for D (5 bases). CDR1 SGHAT and CDR2 FQDESV come from the germline V gene (reference sequence). The ends were cut back, 2 bases at V and 1 base at J, with 10 bases in the middle. The CDR3 length is 15 residues. CDR3 DNA sequence: TGTGCCAGCAGCTTACCCGACTACGGCACAGATACGCAGTATTTT. Translating it yields CASSLPDYGTDTQYF.

This chain joins TRBV20-1 and TRBJ1-2, with D perhaps matching TRBD1 (6 bases). CDR3 size: 13 residues. From germline, CDR1 is DFQATT and CDR2 SNEGSKA (reference sequence). V was shortened by 3 bases and J by 3 bases, with 11 bases between the two germline ends. CDR3 coding DNA: TGCAGTGCTAGCTTTCACAGGGACTATGGCTACACCTTC. Translating gives CSASFHRDYGYTF.

This clonotype was seen only a few times. The CDR3 region is CASSLAHIPGDTQYF. The CDR3 DNA sequence: TGTGCCAGCAGTTTAGCGCACATCCCGGGGGATACGCAGTATTTT. The chain is built from TRBV12-3 or TRBV12-4 and TRBJ2-3; perhaps TRBD2 as D (5 bases). V gave up 0 bases and J gave up 6 bases, with 13 bases separating them. The CDR3 is made up of 15 amino acids.

There are a few counts of this clonotype. The chain uses TRBV10-3 and TRBJ1-3; no reliable D call. CDR1 and CDR2 (germline): ENHRY, SYGVKD. CDR3 length: 12 amino acids. The CDR3 sequence: CGLSGTGNTIYF. The CDR3 DNA reads as TGTGGATTATCGGGCACTGGAAACACCATATATTTT.

This sequence joins TRBV4-1 and TRBJ1-1; 9 bases map to TRBD1. V lost 3 bases to trimming and J lost 5 bases; unmatched junction nucleotides: 7. This CDR3 is 15 amino acids long. Germline V lookup: CDR1 MGHRA, CDR2 YSYEKL. CDR3 nucleotide sequence: TGCGCCAGCAGCCAGAGGGGACAGGGAGGGACTGAAGCTTTCTTT. It yields the protein CASSQRGQGGTEAFF.

V is TRBV4-1 and J is TRBJ2-7; weak D call: TRBD2 (5 bases). Trimming stripped 0 bases from V and 13 bases from J, with 16 bases between. The CDR3 spans 13 residues. Germline-derived CDR1 and CDR2 are MGHRA and YSYEKL. CDR3 residues: CASSQDSWTPYYF. The CDR3 DNA sequence: TGCGCCAGCAGCCAAGATTCATGGACTCCTTATTACTTC.

J is TRBJ2-2 and V is TRBV5-5, with D maybe TRBD1 (5 bases). V was cut by 4 bases and J by 6 bases, with 19 bases left in between. CDR1 SGHKS and CDR2 YYEKEE come from the germline V gene (reference sequence). CDR3 size: 16 residues. CDR3 sequence (DNA): TGTGCCAGCAGCCAGAGTCATACCCAAGGGGCCGGGGAGCTGTTTTTT. Amino acids: CASSQSHTQGAGELFF.

The chain has TRBV4-3 and TRBJ2-7; unclear D gene. V was clipped by 1 base and J by 4 bases, with 14 bases between them. Germline V gives CDR1 LGHNA, CDR2 YSLEER. This CDR3 has 15 residues. The CDR3 nucleotides read TGCGCCAGCAGCCAAGGGTGGGCTCCGCAGTACGAGCAGTACTTC. Encoded protein: CASSQGWAPQYEQYF.